The TCR beta chain under discussion was sequenced for a study (dated by TCRdb to between 2015 and 2017). Concerning the study at large: The study set out to test whether tumor-infiltrating Tregs in breast cancer get recruited from blood Tregs or are instead converted in situ from other CD4+ T cell subsets. General findings and caveats noted by the study authors: The TCR alpha and beta sequences of tumor-infiltrating Tregs showed the greatest overlap with tumor naive CD4+ T cells, followed by blood naive CD4+ T cells. Rather than covering whole repertoires, validation in the larger cohort was restricted to a single TCR beta V-J rearrangement. The TCR gene usage of tumor memory CD4+ T cells clustered together with blood and lymph node memory CD4+ cells and with lymph node naive CD4+ cells.

Cells that were CD4+CD25+CD127-/low were isolated as Tregs. Tregs, naive and memory CD4+ T cells from tumor, blood and ipsilateral draining lymph nodes of five breast cancer patients underwent full-length TCR alpha and beta sequencing. Tumor tissue and lymph nodes obtained from ipsilateral axillary dissection were perfused with PBS, minced and then digested with collagenase I and hyaluronidase. FACS confirmed that the sorted cell populations were more than 90% pure. The CDR3 goes from the cysteine to the phenylalanine over 13 residues. Kept here is only the CDR3 DNA, which spans 39 bases and is read in frame from base 1. Per the germline V gene, MNHEY is the CDR1 and SVGAGI is the CDR2. The trim is 6 bases for V and 6 bases for J, with a gap of 15 bases between the germline ends. Full-length TCR variable regions were amplified by 5' RACE PCR with constant-region reverse primers, and semi-nested PCR with Nested Universal Primer A was subsequently performed. The ReliaPrep RNA Cell Miniprep System was used to extract total RNA, which was then reverse transcribed into 5'RACE-ready cDNA with the SMARTer RACE 5'/3' Kit. An Illumina MiSeq was used to sequence the full-length TCR alpha and beta libraries, which had been barcoded with multiplex adaptors. The authors processed their data as follows. Sequencing data were pooled across the five patients for each of nine subset-tissue groups and compared by unsupervised clustering of TCR gene usage. The Morisita-Horn index, with shared sequences weighted by their contribution to each repertoire, was used to calculate repertoire similarity. TCRdb trimmed public reads at Q25 via fastp, called clones via MiXCR and kept in-frame beta chains. Each entry is one CDR3 protein sequence, shown with its most common DNA and genes. The V and J calls come from TCRdb's annotation, not from the publication. Here the sample has several thousand distinct CDR3 sequences; 73% occur a single time. Just over 4.5% of the sample is held by the ten biggest clonotypes.

Of note for this clonotype: Its cognate antigen has yet to be identified. No much larger clone is present one base from it, and per-base qualities are unavailable.

Here the chain combines TRBV6-5 and TRBJ2-7, and the D gene may be TRBD2, 5 bases matching. The sequence derives from a female donor with breast cancer. The sample comprised tumor-infiltrating Tregs sorted from the breast tumor. CDR3 reads: CASRPGRAGEQYF. The DNA sequence reads TGTGCCAGCAGGCCCGGACGGGCGGGCGAGCAGTACTTC.